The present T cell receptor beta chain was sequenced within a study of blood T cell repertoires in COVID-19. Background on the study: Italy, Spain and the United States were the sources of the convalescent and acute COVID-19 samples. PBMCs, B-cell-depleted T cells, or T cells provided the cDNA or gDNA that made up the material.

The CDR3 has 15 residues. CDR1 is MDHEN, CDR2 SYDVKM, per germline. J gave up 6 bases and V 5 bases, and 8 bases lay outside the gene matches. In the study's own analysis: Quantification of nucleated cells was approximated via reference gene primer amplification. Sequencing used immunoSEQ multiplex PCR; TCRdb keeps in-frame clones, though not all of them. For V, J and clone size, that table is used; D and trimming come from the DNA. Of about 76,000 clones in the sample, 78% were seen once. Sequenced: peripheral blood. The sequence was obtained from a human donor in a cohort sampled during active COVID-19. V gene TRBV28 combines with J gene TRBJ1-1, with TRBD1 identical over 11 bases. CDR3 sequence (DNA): TGTGCCAGCAGTGGACAGGGGGCCCAGGTCTCTGAAGCTTTCTTT. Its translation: CASSGQGAQVSEAFF.